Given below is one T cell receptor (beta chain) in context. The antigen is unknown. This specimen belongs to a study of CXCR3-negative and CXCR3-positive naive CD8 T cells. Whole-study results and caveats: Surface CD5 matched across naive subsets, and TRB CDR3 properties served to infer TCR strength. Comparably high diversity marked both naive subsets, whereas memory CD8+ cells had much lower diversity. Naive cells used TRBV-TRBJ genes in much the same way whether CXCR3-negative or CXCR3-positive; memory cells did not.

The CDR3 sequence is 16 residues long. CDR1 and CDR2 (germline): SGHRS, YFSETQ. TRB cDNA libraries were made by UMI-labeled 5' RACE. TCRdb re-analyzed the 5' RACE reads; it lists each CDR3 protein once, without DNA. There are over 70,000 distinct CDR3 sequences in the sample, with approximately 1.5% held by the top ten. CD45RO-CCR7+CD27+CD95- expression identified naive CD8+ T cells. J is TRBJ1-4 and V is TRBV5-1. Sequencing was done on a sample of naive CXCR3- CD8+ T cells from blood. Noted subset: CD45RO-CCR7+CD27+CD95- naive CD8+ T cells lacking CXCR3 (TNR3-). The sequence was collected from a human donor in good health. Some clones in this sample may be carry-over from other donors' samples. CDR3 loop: CASSPHGEGLNEKLFF.